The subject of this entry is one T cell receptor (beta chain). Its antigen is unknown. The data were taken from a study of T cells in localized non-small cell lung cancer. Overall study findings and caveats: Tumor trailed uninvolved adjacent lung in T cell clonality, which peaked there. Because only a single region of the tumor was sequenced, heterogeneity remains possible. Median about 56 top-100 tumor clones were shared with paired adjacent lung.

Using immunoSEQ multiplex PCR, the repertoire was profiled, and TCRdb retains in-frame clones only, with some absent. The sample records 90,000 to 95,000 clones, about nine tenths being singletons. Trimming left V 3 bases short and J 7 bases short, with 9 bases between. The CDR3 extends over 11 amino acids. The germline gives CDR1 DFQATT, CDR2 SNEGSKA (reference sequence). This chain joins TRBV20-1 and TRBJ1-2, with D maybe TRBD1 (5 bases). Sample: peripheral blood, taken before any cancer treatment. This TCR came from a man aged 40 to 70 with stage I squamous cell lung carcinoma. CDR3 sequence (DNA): TGCAGTGCTAGGGGGACGGCTGGCTACACCTTC. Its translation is CSARGTAGYTF.